This is a list of T cell receptor beta chains from one sample in a study of blood T cells in healthy people across ages. Using its own MiXCR run on the 5' RACE reads, TCRdb lists one record per CDR3 protein. The data show about 590,000 distinct CDR3 sequences, approximately 30% seen once. Sequencing was done on a sample of blood. The origin of the receptors is a woman over 75 in good health. CDR3s include the opening cysteine and the closing phenylalanine or tryptophan. D genes are given only for firm matches. Size is omitted from some rows. Given values are once, few, many or a class for expanded clones.

TRBJ2-3 TRBV9 many 14 . CASSGGLGWDTQYF TGTGCCAGCAGCGGAGGCCTAGGATGGGATACGCAGTATTTT
TRBJ1-1 TRBV7-9 . 13 TRBD1 CASSLEGQTPAFF TGTGCCAGCAGCTTAGAGGGACAGACTCCGGCTTTCTTT
TRBJ2-3 TRBV6-5 many 17 TRBD2 CASSYRGLADFTDTQYF TGTGCCAGCAGTTACCGAGGGCTAGCGGACTTCACAGATACGCAGTATTTT
TRBJ2-1 TRBV28 . 12 . CASSQAVGEQFF TGTGCCAGCTCTCAGGCCGTCGGGGAGCAGTTCTTC
TRBJ2-7 TRBV6-1 many 14 . CASRHPGEGREQYF TGTGCCAGCAGACATCCCGGAGAAGGTCGCGAGCAGTACTTC
TRBJ1-5 TRBV20-1 . 16 TRBD1 CSAVTGGARILQPQHF TGCAGTGCTGTGACAGGGGGCGCCCGGATTTTACAGCCCCAGCATTTT
TRBJ1-1 TRBV20-1 . 13 . CSARDPGNTEAFF TGCAGTGCTAGAGATCCCGGGAACACTGAAGCTTTCTTT
TRBJ2-2 TRBV5-6 few 15 TRBD2 CASSLVAGETGELFF TGTGCCAGCAGCTTAGTAGCGGGGGAGACCGGGGAGCTGTTTTTT
TRBJ2-3 TRBV24-1 . 14 . CATSDLWEADTQYF TGTGCCACCAGTGATTTGTGGGAGGCAGATACGCAGTATTTT
TRBJ2-3 TRBV20-1 . 14 TRBD2 CSAKTSGGIDTQYF TGCAGTGCTAAGACTAGCGGGGGAATAGATACGCAGTATTTT
TRBJ2-3 TRBV20-1 many 14 TRBD2 CSATASGGPDTQYF TGCAGTGCTACCGCCAGCGGGGGGCCCGATACGCAGTATTTT
TRBJ1-6 TRBV21-1 . 15 . CASSKGAAYNSPLHF TGTGCCAGCAGCAAAGGGGCGGCCTATAATTCACCCCTCCACTTT
TRBJ2-1 TRBV28 many 16 TRBD2 CASTPRIGGSYNEQFF TGTGCCAGCACCCCTAGGATCGGGGGGTCCTACAATGAGCAGTTCTTC
TRBJ1-1 TRBV30 few 12 . CAWMSRDTEAFF TGTGCCTGGATGTCCAGGGACACTGAAGCTTTCTTT
TRBJ1-5 TRBV12-3/TRBV12-4 few 17 TRBD1 CASSLRGTGDSNQPQHF TGTGCCAGCAGCCTACGGGGGACAGGAGATAGCAATCAGCCCCAGCATTTT
TRBJ1-1 TRBV11-2 . 15 . CASSLRAQVNTEAFF TGTGCCAGCAGCTTAAGGGCACAGGTCAACACTGAAGCTTTCTTT
TRBJ2-3 TRBV7-2 many 15 . CASSLVDSFTDTQYF TGTGCCAGCAGCTTAGTTGACTCCTTCACAGATACGCAGTATTTT